The 10 T cell receptor beta chains reported below all come from one sample, sequenced in a study of cytomegalovirus exposure and HLA in healthy donors. The PCR was carried out with 60 Vbeta primers and 13 Jbeta primers. Assay used: immunoSEQ multiplex PCR; TCRdb lists only in-frame clones, some missing. The table shows roughly 110,000 clones, with about 77% occurring only once. Specimen: PBMCs. Receptors originate from a woman aged 30 to 39 in good health and CMV-seropositive.

The chain is built from TRBV2 and TRBJ1-1, with TRBD1 matching 10 bases. V shed 5 bases and J 7 bases; nucleotides not matched to a gene: 7. Germline V lookup: CDR1 SNHLY, CDR2 FYNNEI. This CDR3 spans 14 amino acids. CDR3 loop: CASSSGTGAREAFF. The CDR3 DNA reads as TGTGCCAGCAGTTCCGGGACAGGGGCCCGTGAAGCTTTCTTT.

This clone was seen a few times. V and J are TRBV6-1 and TRBJ2-7; 7 positions match TRBD1. This CDR3 has 18 amino acids. Germline CDR1 reads MNHNS; CDR2 reads SASEGT. V gave up 4 bases and J gave up 0 bases; unmatched junction bases: 15. This CDR3 is CASSASETGLRSSYEQYF. CDR3 nucleotide sequence: TGTGCCAGCAGTGCCTCCGAGACAGGGCTCCGAAGCTCCTACGAGCAGTACTTC.

This clone has more than one count but fewer than ten. Other DNA sequences in this specimen translate into the identical CDR3. The rearrangement links TRBV2 to TRBJ2-7; possibly TRBD2 for D (5 bases). V was trimmed by 7 bases and J by 4 bases, leaving 14 bases between them. From germline, CDR1 is SNHLY and CDR2 FYNNEI. The CDR3 is made up of 13 amino acids. The DNA for the CDR3 is TGTGCCAGCAAGGAGGAGGCGGCATACGAGCAGTACTTC. Encoded protein: CASKEEAAYEQYF.

The chain has TRBV5-6 and TRBJ1-4; possibly TRBD1 for D (6 bases). CDR3 length: 15 residues. CDR1 and CDR2 from the germline V gene are SGHDT and YYEEEE. V was cut by 2 bases and J by 1 base, with 9 bases left in between. This chain's CDR3 is CASSLGGLTNEKLFF. The DNA for the CDR3 is TGTGCCAGCAGCTTAGGGGGATTAACTAATGAAAAACTGTTTTTT. Supplemented by reference TRBV5-6 and TRBJ1-4, the full variable domain reads DAGVTQSPTHLIKTRGQQVTLRCSPKSGHDTVSWYQQALGQGPQFIFQYYEEEERQRGNFPDRFSGHQFPNYSSELNVNALLLGDSALYLCASSLGGLTNEKLFFGSGTQLSVL.

This sequence joins TRBV12-5 and TRBJ1-2; no reliable D call. Germline lookup yields CDR1 LGHNT and CDR2 FRNRAP. The CDR3 totals 12 residues. The germline V and J ends were trimmed by 6 bases and 0 bases, with 5 bases remaining between them. The CDR3 DNA sequence: TGTGCTAGTGGGGCCTCTAACTATGGCTACACCTTC. This translates into CASGASNYGYTF.

The rearrangement links TRBV5-6 to TRBJ2-7, with 10 bases lining up with TRBD1. Germline values: CDR1 SGHDT, CDR2 YYEEEE. CDR3 length: 17 amino acids. V was pared by 3 bases and J by 2 bases, with 11 bases of the junction left unmatched. This CDR3 reads CASSSEESDRGPYEQYF. The CDR3 DNA reads TGTGCCAGCAGCTCCGAAGAAAGCGACAGGGGGCCCTACGAGCAGTACTTC.

The V call is TRBV7-9, the J call TRBJ2-4, with D perhaps matching TRBD2 (5 bases). Looked up from germline, CDR1 is SEHNR and CDR2 is FQNEAQ (reference sequence). The CDR3 loop spans 14 amino acids. V lost 1 base and J lost 6, with 10 bases in between. CDR3 DNA sequence: TGTGCCAGCAGCTTAGAACAGAGCGGAAACATTCAGTACTTC. Translating gives CASSLEQSGNIQYF.

This clone was seen a few times. The chain joins TRBV6-6 to TRBJ1-6; D gene unclear. Germline V gives CDR1 MNHNY, CDR2 SVGAGI (reference sequence). The CDR3 sequence is 16 residues long. Trimming took off 2 bases at V and 6 bases at J, with 14 bases between the two ends. In nucleotides, the CDR3 is TGTGCCAGCAGTTACGGATCCGTGACGGGTAATTCACCCCTCCACTTT. It codes for CASSYGSVTGNSPLHF.

This clone was seen just once. J is TRBJ1-1 and V is TRBV7-9; D is uncertain. This CDR3 is 12 amino acids long. Germline loops: CDR1 SEHNR, CDR2 FQNEAQ (reference sequence). Trimming shortened V by 4 bases and J by 4 bases, and 7 bases separated the two germline ends. As DNA, the CDR3 is TGTGCCAGCAGCTCAGCCGGCACTGAAGCTTTCTTT. This gives the protein CASSSAGTEAFF.

The chain is built from TRBV28 and TRBJ2-5, with D unclear. The CDR3 totals 10 residues. Trimming removed 8 bases from V and 5 bases from J, with 6 bases in between. In germline, CDR1 is MDHEN, CDR2 SYDVKM. The CDR3 loop reads CASHGETQYF. As DNA, the CDR3 is TGTGCCAGCCACGGGGAGACCCAGTACTTC. The whole variable domain, filled in from reference TRBV28 and TRBJ2-5, reads DVKVTQSSRYLVKRTGEKVFLECVQDMDHENMFWYRQDPGLGLRLIYFSYDVKMKEKGDIPEGYSVSREKKERFSLILESASTNQTSMYLCASHGETQYFGPGTRLLVL.